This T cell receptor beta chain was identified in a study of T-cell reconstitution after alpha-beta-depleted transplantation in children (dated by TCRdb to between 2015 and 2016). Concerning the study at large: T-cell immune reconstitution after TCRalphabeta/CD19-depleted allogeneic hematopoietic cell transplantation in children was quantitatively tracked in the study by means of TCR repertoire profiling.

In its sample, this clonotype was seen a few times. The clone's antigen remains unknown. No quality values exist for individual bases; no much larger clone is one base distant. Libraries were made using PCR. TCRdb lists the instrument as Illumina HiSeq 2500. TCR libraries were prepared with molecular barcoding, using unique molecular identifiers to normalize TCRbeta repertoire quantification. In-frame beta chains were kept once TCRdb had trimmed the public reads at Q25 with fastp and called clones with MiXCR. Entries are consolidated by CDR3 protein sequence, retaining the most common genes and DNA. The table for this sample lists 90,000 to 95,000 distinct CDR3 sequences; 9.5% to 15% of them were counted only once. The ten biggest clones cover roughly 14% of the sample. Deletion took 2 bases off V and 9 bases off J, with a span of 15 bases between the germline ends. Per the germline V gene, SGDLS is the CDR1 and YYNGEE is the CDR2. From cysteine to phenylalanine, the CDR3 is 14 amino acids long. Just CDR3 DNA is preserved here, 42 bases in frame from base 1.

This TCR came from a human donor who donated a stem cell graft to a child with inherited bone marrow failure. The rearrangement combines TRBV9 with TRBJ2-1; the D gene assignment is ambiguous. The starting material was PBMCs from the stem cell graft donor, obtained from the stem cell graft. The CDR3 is CASSVSFDLPEQFF. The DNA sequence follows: TGTGCCAGCAGCGTTTCTTTTGACCTGCCTGAGCAGTTCTTC.